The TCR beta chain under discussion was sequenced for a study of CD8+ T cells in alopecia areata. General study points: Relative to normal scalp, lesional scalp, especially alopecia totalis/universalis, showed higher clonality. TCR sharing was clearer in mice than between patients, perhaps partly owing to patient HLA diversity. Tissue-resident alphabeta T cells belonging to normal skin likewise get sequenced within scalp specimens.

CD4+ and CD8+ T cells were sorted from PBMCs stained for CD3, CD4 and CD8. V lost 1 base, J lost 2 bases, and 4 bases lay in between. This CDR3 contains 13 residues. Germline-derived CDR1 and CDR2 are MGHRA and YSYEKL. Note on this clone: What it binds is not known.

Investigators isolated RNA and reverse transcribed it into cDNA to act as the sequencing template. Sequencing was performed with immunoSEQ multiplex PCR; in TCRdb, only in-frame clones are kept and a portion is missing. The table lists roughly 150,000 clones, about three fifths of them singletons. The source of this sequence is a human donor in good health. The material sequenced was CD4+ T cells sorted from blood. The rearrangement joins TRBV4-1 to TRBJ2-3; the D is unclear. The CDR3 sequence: CASSQVITDTQYF. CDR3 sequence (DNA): TGCGCCAGCAGCCAAGTGATCACAGATACGCAGTATTTT.